The 8 T cell receptor beta chains in this list originate from one sample, sequenced in a study of blood T cell repertoires in COVID-19. TCRdb's table, derived via immunoSEQ multiplex PCR, lists solely in-frame clones and lacks some. The sample has over 150,000 clones, 70% to 90% seen once. Sample: peripheral blood. The receptors here all came from a middle-aged man with acute or convalescent COVID-19.

CDR3 DNA sequence: TGTGCCAGCAGTGAAGCGCACAAGGGGGAGACTGAAGCTTTCTTT. Protein product: CASSEAHKGETEAFF. The chain links TRBV2 to TRBJ1-1; D is perhaps TRBD1 (6 bases). Trimming took 0 bases from V and 5 from J, leaving 13 bases between them. The CDR3 length is 15 residues. Germline loops: CDR1 SNHLY, CDR2 FYNNEI.

The chain combines TRBV3-1 (or the pseudogene TRBV3-2) with TRBJ1-5, with TRBD1 matching 9 bases. Germline V gene lookup returns CDR1 LGHDT and CDR2 YNNKEL (reference sequence). The junction had 6 bases not matched to a gene; V was cut back by 0 bases and J by 3 bases. The CDR3 has 17 amino acids. The CDR3 DNA reads TGTGCCAGCAGCCAAGAGGGGACAGGGTCTTTCAATCAGCCCCAGCATTTT. It specifies CASSQEGTGSFNQPQHF.

The chain links TRBV5-1 to TRBJ1-6, with unresolved D. CDR1 and CDR2 (germline): SGHRS, YFSETQ. The CDR3 consists of 15 residues. Deletions cut 6 bases from V and 5 bases from J, with 15 bases between. CDR3 DNA sequence: TGCGCCAGCAACCCCGCGGGGAGGCATAATTCACCCCTCCACTTT. Amino acid sequence: CASNPAGRHNSPLHF.

This chain connects TRBV7-2 to TRBJ2-7; no clear D gene. The CDR3 runs 11 residues. Trimming removed 5 bases from V and 2 bases from J, with 4 bases in between. Germline V gene data show CDR1 as SGHTA and CDR2 as FQGNSA. CDR3: CASSETYEQYF. In DNA form, the CDR3 reads TGTGCCAGCAGCGAGACCTACGAGCAGTACTTC. The full variable domain, in which reference TRBV7-2 and TRBJ2-7 provide the parts outside the CDR3, is GAGVSQSPSNKVTEKGKDVELRCDPISGHTALYWYRQSLGQGLEFLIYFQGNSAPDKSGLPSDRFSAERTGGSVSTLTIQRTQQEDSAVYLCASSETYEQYFGPGTRLTVT.

This rearrangement joins TRBV28 to TRBJ1-2; perhaps TRBD1 as D (5 bases). V gave up 3 bases and J gave up 4 bases, with 15 bases separating them. Germline CDR1 reads MDHEN; CDR2 reads SYDVKM. There are 15 residues in the CDR3. The CDR3 reads CASSLGPPWGYGYTF. In DNA form, the CDR3 reads TGTGCCAGCAGTTTGGGGCCTCCTTGGGGCTATGGCTACACCTTC.

This clone was observed a single time. This chain uses TRBV30 with TRBJ1-2; the match to TRBD1 covers 7 bases. The CDR3 totals 17 residues. Germline V lookup: CDR1 GTSNPN, CDR2 SVGIG (reference sequence). Unmatched junction bases numbered 15, after V lost 1 base and J lost 4 bases. The DNA of the CDR3 is TGTGCCTGGAGTGCCTTCCCCCCGGGACAGCGCGGCTATGGCTACACCTTC. The encoded protein is CAWSAFPPGQRGYGYTF.

V and J are TRBV7-2 and TRBJ2-5; 10 bases match TRBD1. Germline CDR1 and CDR2: SGHTA and FQGNSA. The CDR3 has 15 residues. V shed 3 bases, J shed 5 bases, and the junction held 6 bases outside the gene matches. Written as DNA, the CDR3 is TGTGCCAGCAGCTTCAGGACAGGGGGATTGGAGACCCAGTACTTC. It specifies CASSFRTGGLETQYF.

The V and J genes are TRBV2 and TRBJ1-2; no firm D call. Germline CDR1 reads SNHLY; CDR2 reads FYNNEI. This CDR3 contains 12 residues. The V end was cut by 3 bases, the J end by 8 bases, with 10 bases between. Here the CDR3 DNA reads TGTGCCAGCAGTGAGAGCCGCCCAGGCTACACCTTC. Protein: CASSESRPGYTF. The variable domain in full, completed from reference TRBV2 and TRBJ1-2, reads EPEVTQTPSHQVTQMGQEVILRCVPISNHLYFYWYRQILGQKVEFLVSFYNNEISEKSEIFDDQFSVERPDGSNFTLKIRSTKLEDSAMYFCASSESRPGYTFGSGTRLTVV.